The sequence of this TCR beta chain was determined in a study of shared clonotypes between healthy human individuals. CDR3 length equals 15 residues. CDR1 and CDR2 (germline): SGHAT, FQNNGV. The ends were cut back, 2 bases at V and 1 base at J, with 11 bases in the middle. Sequenced by immunoSEQ multiplex PCR; TCRdb stores in-frame clones only, minus some. The sample includes about 2.4 million clones, 90% to 95% seen only once; the top ten take approximately 0.35%. This receptor was taken from a man between 18 and 29 years old in good health. Some clones in this sample may be carry-over from other donors' samples. The sequenced sample consisted of naive CD4+ T cells from PBMCs. Subset indicated: CD45RA+ positively selected. The J gene is TRBJ2-5, the V gene TRBV11-2; D is possibly TRBD1 or TRBD2 (5 bases each). Here the CDR3 reads CASSLFQGRQETQYF. The CDR3 DNA follows: TGTGCCAGCAGCTTATTTCAGGGACGCCAAGAGACCCAGTACTTC.